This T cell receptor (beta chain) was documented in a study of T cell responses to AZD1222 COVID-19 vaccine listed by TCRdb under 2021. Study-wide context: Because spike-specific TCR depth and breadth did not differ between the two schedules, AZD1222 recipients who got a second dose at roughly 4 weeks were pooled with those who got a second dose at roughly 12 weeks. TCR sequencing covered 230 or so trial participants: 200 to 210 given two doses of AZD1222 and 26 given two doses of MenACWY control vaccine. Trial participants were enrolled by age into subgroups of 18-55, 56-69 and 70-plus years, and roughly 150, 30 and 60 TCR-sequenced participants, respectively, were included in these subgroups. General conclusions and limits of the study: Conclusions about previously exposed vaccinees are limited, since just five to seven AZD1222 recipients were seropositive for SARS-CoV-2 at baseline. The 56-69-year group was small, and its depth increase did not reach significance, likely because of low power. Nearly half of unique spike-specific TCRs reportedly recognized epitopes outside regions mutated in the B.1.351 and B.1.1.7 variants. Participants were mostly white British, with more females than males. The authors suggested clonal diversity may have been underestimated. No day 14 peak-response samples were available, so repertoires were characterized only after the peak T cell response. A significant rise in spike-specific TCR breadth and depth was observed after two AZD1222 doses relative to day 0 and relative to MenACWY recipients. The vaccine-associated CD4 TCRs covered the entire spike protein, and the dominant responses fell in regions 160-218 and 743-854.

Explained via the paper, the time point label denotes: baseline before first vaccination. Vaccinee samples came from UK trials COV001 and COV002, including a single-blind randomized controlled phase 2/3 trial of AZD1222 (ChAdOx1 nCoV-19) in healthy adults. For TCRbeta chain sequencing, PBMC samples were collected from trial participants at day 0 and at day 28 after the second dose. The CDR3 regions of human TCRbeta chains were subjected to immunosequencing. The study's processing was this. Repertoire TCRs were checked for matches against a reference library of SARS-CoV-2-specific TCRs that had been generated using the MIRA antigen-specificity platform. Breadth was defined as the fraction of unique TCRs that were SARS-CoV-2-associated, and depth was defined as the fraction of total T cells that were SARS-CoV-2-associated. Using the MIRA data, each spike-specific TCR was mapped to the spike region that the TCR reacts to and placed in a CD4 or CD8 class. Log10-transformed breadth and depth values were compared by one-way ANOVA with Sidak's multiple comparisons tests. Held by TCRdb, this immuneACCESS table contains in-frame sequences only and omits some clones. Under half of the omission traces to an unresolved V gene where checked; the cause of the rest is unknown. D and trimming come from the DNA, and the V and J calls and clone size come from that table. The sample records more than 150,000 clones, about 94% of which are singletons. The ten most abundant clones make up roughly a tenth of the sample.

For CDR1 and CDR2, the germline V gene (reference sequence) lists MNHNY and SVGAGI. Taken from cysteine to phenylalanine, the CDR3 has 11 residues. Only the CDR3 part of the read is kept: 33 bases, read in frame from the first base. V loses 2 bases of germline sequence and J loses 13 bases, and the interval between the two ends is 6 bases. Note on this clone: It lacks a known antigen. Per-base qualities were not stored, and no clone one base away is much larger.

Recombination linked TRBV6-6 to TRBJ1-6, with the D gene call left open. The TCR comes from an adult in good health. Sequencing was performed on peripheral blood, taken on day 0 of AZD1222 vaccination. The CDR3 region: CASSYQSPLHF. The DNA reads TGTGCCAGCAGTTACCAGTCCCCCCTCCACTTT.